Ten or more counts support the clone carrying this TCR beta chain. This sample's time point: after trial treatment. Treatment denoted: LDRT plus nivolumab, ipilimumab, low-dose cyclophosphamide and aspirin (RACIN trial). TRAV- and TRBV-specific primers primed first-strand cDNA, covering alpha and beta chains. The authors ran about 18 PCR cycles to amplify TCRs with a constant-region primer and V-primer adapter. TCRdb re-called the reads through MiXCR, storing one row per CDR3 protein. The table lists more than 70,000 distinct CDR3 sequences, around a fifth of them singletons. V was cut by 0 bases and J by 0 bases, with 12 bases left in between. CDR3 length: 18 residues. Germline CDR1 reads SEHNR; CDR2 reads FQNEAQ (reference sequence). This sample is drawn from a study of low-dose radiotherapy and immunotherapy resistance in tumors. Across the study: Cohort 1 received 0.5 Gy per fraction every 2 weeks, totaling 6.5 Gy. With cycle 1 day 1 as the start, patients took oral aspirin 300 mg daily for four cycles.

This sequence originates from a female donor with ovarian cancer. This specimen was PBMCs, taken after low-dose radiotherapy plus immunotherapy. The chain uses TRBV7-9 and TRBJ2-6; D is unclear. The CDR3 loop reads CASSLASWAISGANVLTF. The CDR3 nucleotides read TGTGCCAGCAGCTTAGCAAGTTGGGCCATCTCTGGGGCCAACGTCCTGACTTTC.